Shown below are 26 T cell receptor beta chains from a single sample sequenced in a study of T cell responses to AZD1222 COVID-19 vaccine (dated by TCRdb to the early 2020s). The time point label on this specimen signifies: baseline before first vaccination. In the paper's terms, the treatment or condition label means: meningococcal conjugate vaccine given as trial control. Library prep was done by the immunoSEQ multiplex PCR assay. Sourced from immuneACCESS, this table was stored by TCRdb with only in-frame sequences that have V and J called. A share of the clones is absent; for the studies checked, an unresolved V gene accounts for under half, and the remainder has no known explanation. The sample has 80,000 to 95,000 clones on record, roughly 89% of them singletons. The ten largest clones add up to approximately 3% of the sample. Sequenced here: peripheral blood, sampled on day 0 of MenACWY control vaccination. These receptors came from an adult in good health.

The table lists this clone with a few counts. The chain employs TRBV10-3 and TRBJ1-4; unclear D gene. The CDR3 sequence is 12 residues long. Germline CDR1 ENHRY, CDR2 SYGVKD. V was trimmed by 10 bases and J by 0 bases, leaving 6 bases between them. CDR3 coding DNA: TGTGCCAGCACCCCAACTAATGAAAAACTGTTTTTT. Amino acid sequence: CASTPTNEKLFF.

This chain joins TRBV3-1 (or the pseudogene TRBV3-2) and TRBJ1-4, with D unresolved. Germline loops: CDR1 LGHDT, CDR2 YNNKEL (reference sequence). This CDR3 contains 15 residues. Trimming removed 5 bases from V and 7 bases from J, with 17 bases in between. The CDR3 reads CASSYRSPLTEKLFF. The DNA of the CDR3 is TGTGCCAGCAGCTACCGGTCGCCTCTTACTGAAAAACTGTTTTTT.

V is TRBV6-2 or TRBV6-3 and J is TRBJ2-6, with D unresolved. CDR1 and CDR2 from the germline V gene are MNHEY and SVGEGT. The CDR3 length is 15 residues. V was clipped by 5 bases and J by 0 bases, with 8 bases between them. CDR3: CASSKDLSGANVLTF. The CDR3 DNA sequence: TGTGCCAGCAGTAAGGACCTCTCTGGGGCCAACGTCCTGACTTTC.

The chain employs TRBV18 and TRBJ1-4; D may be TRBD1 (6 bases). The germline V gene has CDR1 KGHSH and CDR2 LQKENI. Trimming left V 2 bases short and J 7 bases short, with 17 bases between. The CDR3 length is 16 residues. CDR3: CASSPTQQGVSEKLFF. DNA of the CDR3: TGTGCCAGCTCACCAACTCAACAGGGAGTCAGTGAAAAACTGTTTTTT.

Here the CDR3 reads CASSVPTSVNEQYF. The CDR3 DNA reads as TGTGCCAGCAGTGTCCCGACTAGCGTGAACGAGCAGTACTTC. J is TRBJ2-7 and V is TRBV6-2 or TRBV6-3, with 8 bases aligning to TRBD2. CDR3 length: 14 amino acids. The J segment lost 5 bases and the V segment lost 5 bases, leaving 8 bases of the junction unmatched. Germline V gene sequence: CDR1 MNHEY, CDR2 SVGEGT.

Here the CDR3 reads CASSQDAETGNPSYNSPLHF. The CDR3 nucleotides are TGCGCCAGCAGCCAAGACGCGGAGACAGGGAATCCCTCCTATAATTCACCCCTCCACTTT. The chain couples TRBV4-3 to TRBJ1-6; 7 nucleotides line up with TRBD1. Germline CDR1 LGHNA, CDR2 YSLEER. CDR3 length: 20 amino acids. V was pared by 0 bases and J by 0 bases, with 11 bases of the junction left unmatched.

V is TRBV18 and J is TRBJ1-6; D gene ambiguous. Trimming took 6 bases from V and 10 from J, leaving 13 bases between them. Looked up from germline, CDR1 is KGHSH and CDR2 is LQKENI. The CDR3 consists of 13 residues. Here the CDR3 DNA reads TGTGCCAGCTCCTCTAGTCCGGTCTCACCCCTCCACTTT. It codes for CASSSSPVSPLHF.

V is TRBV11-2 and J is TRBJ2-1, with 9 bases lining up with TRBD2. Germline V gene data show CDR1 as SGHAT and CDR2 as FQNNGV. The CDR3 sequence is 15 residues long. The V segment lost 1 base and the J segment 4 bases; nucleotides outside the gene matches: 2. CDR3 bases: TGTGCCAGCAGCTTAGGCGGGGGGGCTTACAATGAGCAGTTCTTC. It specifies CASSLGGGAYNEQFF.

The chain uses TRBV4-2 and TRBJ1-4, with a possible D match to TRBD1 (5 bases). Germline V gene data show CDR1 as LGHNA and CDR2 as YNFKEQ. Trimming shortened V by 9 bases and J by 0 bases, and 11 bases separated the two germline ends. The CDR3 has 14 residues. The CDR3 DNA reads as TGTGCCAGTTCAACAGGTTCAACTAATGAAAAACTGTTTTTT. This gives the protein CASSTGSTNEKLFF.

This CDR3 is CASRRTGGIGADTQYF. In DNA form, the CDR3 reads TGTGCCAGCAGACGGACAGGGGGAATAGGGGCAGATACGCAGTATTTT. The genes are TRBV2 and TRBJ2-3, with 10 bases identical to TRBD1. From germline, CDR1 is SNHLY and CDR2 FYNNEI. V shed 6 bases and J 4 bases; nucleotides not matched to a gene: 10. The CDR3 is 16 residues long.

The chain couples TRBV5-4 to TRBJ2-7; 9 bases fit TRBD2. Germline CDR1 and CDR2: SGHNT and YYREEE (reference sequence). The trim removed 4 bases at V and 3 bases at J, leaving 8 bases unmatched. The CDR3 consists of 15 residues. The CDR3 DNA reads as TGTGCCAGCAGCCAGGGTAGCGGGGGTCTCTACGAGCAGTACTTC. It translates to CASSQGSGGLYEQYF.

In its sample, this clone was seen once. The chain is built from TRBV5-8 and TRBJ2-2; 9 bases align to TRBD1. V was clipped by 4 bases and J by 4 bases; unmatched bases: 2. The CDR3 extends over 14 amino acids. Germline V CDR1 and CDR2: SGHTS, YDEGEE. CDR3 region: CASSRQGGTGELFF. As DNA, the CDR3 is TGTGCCAGCAGCCGACAGGGGGGCACCGGGGAGCTGTTTTTT. Variable domain in full (rest from reference TRBV5-8 and TRBJ2-2): EAGVTQSPTHLIKTRGQQATLRCSPISGHTSVYWYQQALGLGLQFLLWYDEGEERNRGNFPPRFSGRQFPNYSSELNVNALELEDSALYLCASSRQGGTGELFFGEGSRLTVL.

V gene TRBV7-6 combines with J gene TRBJ2-7, with D hard to call. Trimming stripped 2 bases from V and 0 bases from J, with 2 bases between. Germline V lookup: CDR1 SGHVS, CDR2 FNYEAQ. This CDR3 has 12 residues. CDR3 in DNA: TGTGCCAGCAGCTTATCCTCCTACGAGCAGTACTTC. Amino acid sequence: CASSLSSYEQYF.

The J gene is TRBJ1-1, the V gene TRBV6-5, with D possibly matching TRBD1 (5 bases). V lost 2 bases to trimming and J lost 4 bases, with 14 bases between them. There are 15 residues in the CDR3. Germline V gene sequence: CDR1 MNHEY, CDR2 SVGAGI. CDR3 sequence: CASSYQGGVVTEAFF. The CDR3 DNA is TGTGCCAGCAGTTACCAGGGCGGGGTAGTCACTGAAGCTTTCTTT.

This chain links TRBV4-1 with TRBJ2-3; 7 nucleotides line up with TRBD1. The CDR3 loop spans 15 amino acids. The germline gives CDR1 MGHRA, CDR2 YSYEKL. The ends lost 3 bases at V and 0 bases at J; junction bases unmatched: 3. This chain's CDR3 is CASSQGRGSTDTQYF. CDR3 DNA sequence: TGCGCCAGCAGCCAGGGCAGGGGGAGCACAGATACGCAGTATTTT.

V gene TRBV7-9 combines with J gene TRBJ1-2; no reliable D call. This CDR3 contains 18 residues. Deletions cut 1 base from V and 2 bases from J, with 20 bases between. Germline CDR1 and CDR2: SEHNR and FQNEAQ (reference sequence). CDR3 nucleotide sequence: TGTGCCAGCAGCTTAGTAGTGCACCAAACTCTACCAAACTATGGCTACACCTTC. As protein: CASSLVVHQTLPNYGYTF.

This clone was detected only a few times. The CDR3 reads CASSDRRTYEQYF. The CDR3 DNA reads as TGTGCCAGCAGTGACCGAAGAACCTACGAGCAGTACTTC. The chain employs TRBV25-1 and TRBJ2-7, with D hard to call. V lost 3 bases and J lost 2, with 8 bases in between. In germline, CDR1 is MGHDK, CDR2 SYGVNS. This CDR3 region has 13 residues.

The rearrangement links TRBV28 to TRBJ2-7; D unresolved. The length of the CDR3 is 12 residues. Germline lookup yields CDR1 MDHEN and CDR2 SYDVKM. Trimming cost V 5 bases and J 1 base, with 6 bases left between them. CDR3 sequence: CASSPLSYEQYF. DNA for the CDR3: TGTGCCAGCAGTCCTCTATCCTACGAGCAGTACTTC.

The V call is TRBV6-5, the J call TRBJ1-1; no clear D. Trimming removed 5 bases at V and 1 base at J, with 8 bases between. Germline V gene lookup returns CDR1 MNHEY and CDR2 SVGAGI. The CDR3 runs to 13 residues. The CDR3 reads CASSPGWNTEAFF. For the CDR3, the DNA is TGTGCCAGCAGTCCAGGCTGGAACACTGAAGCTTTCTTT.

This sequence joins TRBV2 and TRBJ2-7; TRBD1 matches at 8 bases. CDR3 length: 15 amino acids. J was trimmed by 5 bases and V by 3 bases; bases with no gene match: 9. The germline V gene has CDR1 SNHLY and CDR2 FYNNEI. DNA for the CDR3: TGTGCCAGCAGTGAGCGAAGACAGGGGAGAAACGAGCAGTACTTC. Its translation is CASSERRQGRNEQYF.

The chain carries TRBV6-5 and TRBJ1-6; D not resolved. The CDR3 extends over 13 amino acids. The germline CDR1 and CDR2 sequences are MNHEY and SVGAGI. V lost 7 bases and J lost 9, with 13 bases in between. The CDR3 sequence is CASTWSRFSPLHF. CDR3 DNA: TGTGCCAGCACCTGGAGCCGATTTTCACCCCTCCACTTT.

The J gene is TRBJ1-1, the V gene TRBV6-6; D remains ambiguous. Trimming removed 6 bases from V and 10 bases from J, with 12 bases in between. CDR1 and CDR2 from the germline V gene are MNHNY and SVGAGI (reference sequence). This CDR3 is built from 11 residues. The CDR3 region has the DNA TGTGCCAGCAGCCCGCAGGCGGGAGCTTTCTTT. Residues: CASSPQAGAFF.

The V call is TRBV3-1 (or the pseudogene TRBV3-2), the J call TRBJ2-1; 10 nucleotides align to TRBD2. V lost 5 bases to trimming and J lost 7 bases; unmatched junction nucleotides: 5. This CDR3 is 14 amino acids long. Germline V gives CDR1 LGHDT, CDR2 YNNKEL (reference sequence). The DNA for the CDR3 is TGTGCCAGCAGCTTCCTAGCGGGGGATAATGAGCAGTTCTTC. Translated, it gives CASSFLAGDNEQFF.

The chain joins TRBV7-9 to TRBJ1-1; D is possibly TRBD1 (5 bases). Per the germline V gene, CDR1 is SEHNR and CDR2 is FQNEAQ (reference sequence). This CDR3 has 13 amino acids. V was trimmed by 7 bases and J by 1 base, leaving 10 bases between them. For the CDR3, the DNA is TGTGCCAGCAACGACAGAGGGAACACTGAAGCTTTCTTT. It specifies CASNDRGNTEAFF.

The CDR3 DNA follows: TGTGCCAGCAGCTTAGCCCTGAGGGCAGATACGCAGTATTTT. It specifies CASSLALRADTQYF. The rearrangement uses TRBV7-9 and TRBJ2-3, with D possibly being TRBD2 (5 bases). The CDR3 length is 14 residues. V was trimmed by 0 bases and J by 4 bases, leaving 8 bases between them. Germline V gives CDR1 SEHNR, CDR2 FQNEAQ (reference sequence). The entire variable domain, with the rest obtained from reference TRBV7-9 and TRBJ2-3, is as follows: DTGVSQNPRHKITKRGQNVTFRCDPISEHNRLYWYRQTLGQGPEFLTYFQNEAQLEKSRLLSDRFSAERPKGSFSTLEIQRTEQGDSAMYLCASSLALRADTQYFGPGTRLTVL.

The chain carries TRBV29-1 and TRBJ1-1, with a weak D call TRBD1 (6 bases). The V gene's germline CDR1 is SQVTM and CDR2 ANQGSEA. The V end lost 4 bases, the J end lost 1 base, and 10 bases lay between the germline ends. This CDR3 contains 13 residues. CDR3 DNA sequence: TGCAGCGTTGCCCGACAGGCGAACACTGAAGCTTTCTTT. Amino acids: CSVARQANTEAFF.